These 14 T cell receptor beta chains came from one sample sequenced in a study of T cell responses to AZD1222 COVID-19 vaccine. Measured with immunoSEQ multiplex PCR; TCRdb has only the in-frame clones, and not every one. The sample consists of some 96,000 clones, around 87% of them appearing once. Sequences were derived from peripheral blood, sampled on day 0 of MenACWY control vaccination. The source is an adult in good health.

Worth noting for this clone: The junction departs from the called germline gene at one end, perhaps through a read error. Here the CDR3 reads CASSILRRGLPLF. As DNA, the CDR3 is TGTGCCAGCAGTATACTCCGCAGGGGGCTCCCCCTCTTC. J is TRBJ1-2 and V is TRBV12-3 or TRBV12-4; 8 bases map to TRBD1. CDR3 length equals 13 residues.

The chain carries TRBV30 and TRBJ2-1; no reliable D call. The CDR3 extends over 15 amino acids. V shed 1 base and J shed 10 bases, with 20 bases lying between them. The V gene's germline CDR1 is GTSNPN and CDR2 SVGIG (reference sequence). The DNA for the CDR3 is TGTGCCTGGAGTGGACTCACGCCGAGACTCGGGGAGCAGTTCTTC. The encoded protein is CAWSGLTPRLGEQFF. The variable domain in full, with the rest retrieved from reference TRBV30 and TRBJ2-1, is SQTIHQWPATLVQPVGSPLSLECTVEGTSNPNLYWYRQAAGRGLQLLFYSVGIGQISSEVPQNLSASRPQDRQFILSSKKLLLSDSGFYLCAWSGLTPRLGEQFFGPGTRLTVL.

CDR3 sequence reads: CASSLTGSYNEQFF. The CDR3 DNA reads as TGTGCCAGCAGTTTGACAGGGTCTTACAATGAGCAGTTCTTC. The V call is TRBV27, the J call TRBJ2-1; 7 nucleotides agree with TRBD1. The CDR3 totals 14 residues. Trimming removed 3 bases from V and 4 bases from J; junction bases left unmatched: 3. Germline V gene data show CDR1 as MNHEY and CDR2 as SMNVEV (reference sequence).

V is TRBV5-1 and J is TRBJ2-5; 7 nucleotides line up with TRBD1. Germline CDR1 is SGHRS and CDR2 is YFSETQ. The CDR3 has 14 amino acids. Trimming took 2 bases from V and 2 from J; bases not matched to a gene: 3. CDR3 region: CASSFRDRQETQYF. DNA of the CDR3: TGCGCCAGCAGCTTCCGGGACAGACAAGAGACCCAGTACTTC.

This clone came up once. The J gene is TRBJ1-1, the V gene TRBV5-1; tentatively, D is TRBD1 (5 bases). This CDR3 has 12 residues. The germline gives CDR1 SGHRS, CDR2 YFSETQ. V lost 7 bases and J 5 bases, leaving 12 bases between the germline ends. The CDR3 region has the DNA TGCGCCAGCCGCCGGGACGGGACTGAAGCTTTCTTT. Amino acids: CASRRDGTEAFF.

This clone was counted a single time. The chain links TRBV24-1 to TRBJ2-2, with 9 nucleotides matching TRBD1. The CDR3 has 16 amino acids. In germline, CDR1 is KGHDR, CDR2 SFDVKD. Trimming removed 4 bases from V and 12 bases from J; junction bases left unmatched: 14. DNA of the CDR3: TGTGCCACCAGTGACGCAGCCGGGACAGGGTCGAGGAAGCTGTTTTTT. This codes for CATSDAAGTGSRKLFF.

This clone was found once. This chain connects TRBV28 to TRBJ2-7, with D possibly being TRBD1 (7 bases). The CDR3 runs 14 residues. Germline V gives CDR1 MDHEN, CDR2 SYDVKM. Trimming removed 8 bases at V and 7 bases at J, with 21 bases between. CDR3 coding DNA: TGTGCCAGCCAGGGGGGCGGGGCCACCCGGGAGCAGTACTTC. Translated: CASQGGGATREQYF.

The chain employs TRBV7-8 and TRBJ2-7, with a weak D call TRBD1 (6 bases). Germline assignment: CDR1 SGHVS and CDR2 FQNEAQ. There are 15 residues in the CDR3. V gave up 5 bases and J gave up 0 bases, with 14 bases separating them. This CDR3 reads CASSLGQLSSYEQYF. The DNA of the CDR3 is TGTGCCAGCAGCCTAGGACAGTTGAGCTCCTACGAGCAGTACTTC.

The rearrangement joins TRBV10-1 to TRBJ2-1, with 12 nucleotides matching TRBD2. CDR1 is WNHNN, CDR2 SYGVQD, per germline (reference sequence). The CDR3 loop spans 16 amino acids. The J segment lost 10 bases and the V segment lost 2 bases, leaving 9 bases of the junction unmatched. CDR3 coding DNA: TGCGCCAGCAGTGAGGGAGAGGGACTAGCGGGTAGCGAGCAGTTCTTC. Its translation: CASSEGEGLAGSEQFF.

This clone was observed a few times. This sequence joins TRBV19 and TRBJ1-1, with D hard to call. There are 14 residues in the CDR3. Germline loops: CDR1 LNHDA, CDR2 SQIVND (reference sequence). Trimming took off 7 bases at V and 5 bases at J, with 17 bases between the two ends. CDR3 in amino acids: CASTWTARVTEAFF. In nucleotides, the CDR3 is TGTGCCAGTACTTGGACGGCCCGGGTTACTGAAGCTTTCTTT.

CDR3 coding DNA: TGTGCCAGCAGCCAGAGCGGGGGGTACGACACTGAAGCTTTCTTT. As protein: CASSQSGGYDTEAFF. The chain joins TRBV7-3 to TRBJ1-1; a weak D match, TRBD1 (5 bases). The V gene's germline CDR1 is SGHTA and CDR2 FQGTGA. The CDR3 has 15 amino acids. The V end lost 5 bases, the J end lost 3 bases, and 16 bases lay between the germline ends.

V is TRBV9 and J is TRBJ1-6; TRBD1 might be the D (6 bases). CDR3 length: 13 residues. V dropped 4 bases and J dropped 7 bases, with 9 bases sitting between them. From germline, CDR1 is SGDLS and CDR2 YYNGEE. DNA of the CDR3: TGTGCCAGCAGCACCCAGGGGAATTCACCCCTCCACTTT. Translated: CASSTQGNSPLHF.

This chain uses TRBV7-7 with TRBJ1-5; possibly TRBD1 for D (6 bases). Germline V gene data show CDR1 as SSHAT and CDR2 as FNYEAQ (reference sequence). This CDR3 is built from 15 residues. V was trimmed by 5 bases and J by 7 bases, leaving 18 bases between them. The CDR3 nucleotides read TGTGCCAGCAGCCAAGCCGCACAGGGCAGCCAGCCCCAGCATTTT. Its translation is CASSQAAQGSQPQHF.

This sequence joins TRBV7-9 and TRBJ2-3; TRBD1 agrees at 12 bases. Trimming at V came to 3 bases and at J to 3 bases, leaving 7 bases not matched to a gene. There are 17 residues in the CDR3. CDR1 and CDR2 from the germline V gene are SEHNR and FQNEAQ (reference sequence). The CDR3 DNA follows: TGTGCCAGCAGCTTCGGGACAGGGGGCAGCCCAACAGATACGCAGTATTTT. It translates to CASSFGTGGSPTDTQYF.